This is a list of T cell receptor beta chains from one sample in a study of T cell responses to AZD1222 COVID-19 vaccine. Data came from immunoSEQ multiplex PCR; TCRdb stores just in-frame clones and leaves some out. The sample lists some 200,000 clones; more than 75% were seen once. Sequencing used peripheral blood, obtained 28 days after the second AZD1222 dose. These receptors all come from an adult who received the AZD1222 COVID-19 vaccine. The CDR3 runs from the conserved cysteine through the conserved F or W. The D gene is left open where the match is weak. Size tells how often a clone was seen (once, few, many) or the class of an expanded clone, and some rows leave it out.

.,.,16,TRBV10-3,TRBJ2-1,CAISESLGSLYNEQFF,TGTGCCATCAGTGAGTCCTTAGGGAGTCTCTACAATGAGCAGTTCTTC
.,.,15,TRBV7-2,TRBJ2-3,CASSIQLGTSDTQYF,TGTGCCAGCAGCATTCAACTAGGGACGTCAGATACGCAGTATTTT
TRBD1,.,16,TRBV5-4,TRBJ1-1,CASTPRQGARGTEAFF,TGTGCCAGCACCCCTAGACAGGGGGCGCGGGGGACTGAAGCTTTCTTT
.,once,14,TRBV5-4,TRBJ2-3,CASSSGQFTDTQYF,TGTGCCAGCAGCTCAGGACAGTTCACAGATACGCAGTATTTT
.,.,14,TRBV28,TRBJ1-1,CASTPGAANTEAFF,TGTGCCAGCACCCCAGGGGCAGCGAACACTGAAGCTTTCTTT
.,.,14,TRBV18,TRBJ1-1,CASSAKWANTEAFF,TGTGCCAGCTCAGCTAAGTGGGCGAACACTGAAGCTTTCTTT
.,once,17,TRBV7-8,TRBJ1-3,CASSPLGGGSSGNTIYF,TGTGCCAGCAGCCCCCTCGGCGGGGGTTCGTCGGGAAACACCATATATTTT
.,.,14,TRBV30,TRBJ2-7,CAWSSRARRREQYF,TGTGCCTGGAGTTCCAGGGCGCGGAGGCGCGAGCAGTACTTC
.,.,14,TRBV28,TRBJ1-5,CASLDSVSNQPQHF,TGTGCCAGCCTTGACAGTGTCAGCAATCAGCCCCAGCATTTT
.,once,12,TRBV27,TRBJ2-3,CASRHRTDTQYF,TGTGCCAGCAGGCATAGGACAGATACGCAGTATTTT
.,.,14,TRBV28,TRBJ1-1,CASSFRLMNTEAFF,TGTGCCAGCAGTTTCAGGTTAATGAACACTGAAGCTTTCTTT
.,.,15,TRBV5-6,TRBJ2-5,CASSLSSGVGETQYF,TGTGCCAGCAGCTTGTCTTCCGGGGTCGGAGAGACCCAGTACTTC
TRBD2,.,16,TRBV4-2,TRBJ2-3,CASSQVPGLDADTQYF,TGTGCCAGCAGCCAAGTTCCGGGACTAGACGCGGATACGCAGTATTTT